Shown below are 28 T cell receptor beta chains from a single sample sequenced in a study of Graves' ophthalmopathy and Graves' hyperthyroidism listed by TCRdb under 2018. The sequencer was an Illumina HiSeq 2000. For repertoire sequencing, TCR beta CDR3 regions were amplified from RNA transcripts. A first-round RT-PCR used HTBI primers with the Qiagen OneStep RT-PCR kit, followed by a second-round multiplex PCR, size selection and purification. TCRdb redid the processing of the public reads, applying fastp at Q25 and MiXCR, and retained in-frame beta chains. Every distinct CDR3 protein forms one entry, paired with its most common genes and DNA. This sample is represented by approximately 640,000 distinct CDR3 sequences; 35% to 45% of them were singletons. Of the sample, under 3.5% falls within the top ten clones. Sequencing was done on a sample of peripheral blood. These receptor sequences come from an adult man with Graves' ophthalmopathy.

V usage is TRBV7-9 and J usage is TRBJ1-1, with 11 nucleotides matching TRBD1. The CDR3 loop spans 12 amino acids. The J segment lost 10 bases and the V segment lost 5 bases, leaving 3 bases of the junction unmatched. CDR1 SEHNR and CDR2 FQNEAQ come from the germline V gene (reference sequence). The CDR3 spells CASSPGTGGAFF. CDR3 nucleotide sequence: TGTGCCAGCAGCCCCGGGACAGGGGGAGCTTTCTTT.

Concerning this clonotype: A junction boundary mismatches the germline segment, possibly from a read error. The chain joins TRBV7-8 to TRBJ1-1; D remains unclear. Germline V lookup: CDR1 SGHVS, CDR2 FQNEAQ. CDR3 length: 13 amino acids. The CDR3 is CVSSWTENTEAFF. CDR3 nucleotides: TGTGTCAGCAGCTGGACTGAGAACACTGAAGCTTTCTTT.

This clonotype has at least ten counts. This chain links TRBV10-3 with TRBJ2-7, with D perhaps matching TRBD2 (6 bases). The germline V gene has CDR1 ENHRY and CDR2 SYGVKD. V was pared by 4 bases and J by 3 bases, with 13 bases between. The CDR3 consists of 14 residues. The CDR3 loop is CAISVGGGIYEQYF. The CDR3 DNA is TGTGCCATCAGTGTCGGTGGAGGGATCTACGAGCAGTACTTC.

Many counts were recorded for this clonotype. The chain joins TRBV2 to TRBJ2-7; D is unresolved. Trimming cost V 4 bases and J 3 bases, with 19 bases left between them. Germline CDR1 reads SNHLY; CDR2 reads FYNNEI. The CDR3 consists of 16 residues. The CDR3 DNA is TGTGCCAGCAGTGCCTTAGGGTTTTCTCGTAACTACGAGCAGTACTTC. It encodes CASSALGFSRNYEQYF.

This clonotype came up many times. V and J are TRBV6-5 and TRBJ2-7; D assignment may be TRBD1 or TRBD2 (5 bases each). Trimming cost V 0 bases and J 2 bases, with 8 bases left between them. Germline V CDR1 and CDR2: MNHEY, SVGAGI. The CDR3 has 14 amino acids. The CDR3 DNA is TGTGCCAGCAGTTACTCGGGACCCACCTACGAGCAGTACTTC. Its translation: CASSYSGPTYEQYF.

This clonotype was seen repeatedly, ten times or more. The V call is TRBV9, the J call TRBJ2-5; possibly TRBD2 for D (5 bases). Deletions cut 4 bases from V and 10 bases from J, with 14 bases between. Germline CDR1 is SGDLS and CDR2 is YYNGEE. This CDR3 comprises 12 residues. The CDR3 sequence is CASSLREGSQYF. DNA for the CDR3: TGTGCCAGCAGCCTTCGGGAAGGGAGCCAGTACTTC.

V and J are TRBV5-1 and TRBJ1-2; 8 nucleotides agree with TRBD1. The CDR3 covers 14 residues. Trimming took 5 bases from V and 5 from J; bases not matched to a gene: 8. Germline CDR1 and CDR2: SGHRS and YFSETQ. In DNA, the CDR3 is TGCGCCAGCAGGGACAGGGTCGAGTTATATGGCTACACCTTC. Protein product: CASRDRVELYGYTF.

This chain joins TRBV11-1 and TRBJ2-7, with TRBD1 matching 10 bases. This CDR3 has 15 residues. J gave up 4 bases and V 5 bases, and 8 bases lay outside the gene matches. Looked up from germline, CDR1 is SGHAT and CDR2 is FQDESV (reference sequence). The CDR3, as DNA: TGTGCCAGCAGCGCAAGGACAGGGGGTTGGTACGAGCAGTACTTC. Translation gives CASSARTGGWYEQYF.

This clonotype has ten or more counts. This chain joins TRBV29-1 and TRBJ1-1; 7 bases are shared with TRBD1. The CDR3 totals 13 residues. The germline CDR1 and CDR2 sequences are SQVTM and ANQGSEA. Germline trimming cut 5 bases from V and 4 bases from J; bases unmatched to any gene: 7. This CDR3 reads CSVMDRQRTEAFF. The DNA of the CDR3 is TGCAGCGTTATGGACAGGCAGCGCACTGAAGCTTTCTTT.

In its sample, this clonotype was seen many times. The rearrangement uses TRBV5-8 and TRBJ1-1; D call uncertain. This CDR3 is 12 amino acids long. The germline CDR1 and CDR2 sequences are SGHTS and YDEGEE. Trimming removed 1 base from V and 2 bases from J, with 3 bases in between. Here the CDR3 reads CASSLFNTEAFF. DNA of the CDR3: TGTGCCAGCAGCTTGTTTAACACTGAAGCTTTCTTT.

V gene TRBV7-9 combines with J gene TRBJ2-5; 10 bases align to TRBD2. Germline CDR1 is SEHNR and CDR2 is FQNEAQ (reference sequence). V shed 5 bases, J shed 5 bases, and the junction held 11 bases outside the gene matches. The CDR3 is 16 residues long. The CDR3 spells CASSGGLAAGSETQYF. The CDR3 bases are TGTGCCAGCAGCGGAGGACTAGCGGCAGGGTCGGAGACCCAGTACTTC. The full variable domain, completed using reference TRBV7-9 and TRBJ2-5, is DTGVSQNPRHKITKRGQNVTFRCDPISEHNRLYWYRQTLGQGPEFLTYFQNEAQLEKSRLLSDRFSAERPKGSFSTLEIQRTEQGDSAMYLCASSGGLAAGSETQYFGPGTRLLVL.

This clonotype was recorded a few times. The chain uses TRBV7-2 and TRBJ1-2, with 8 nucleotides matching TRBD1. The ends lost 6 bases at V and 5 bases at J; junction bases unmatched: 5. Germline loops: CDR1 SGHTA, CDR2 FQGNSA. CDR3 length: 13 residues. CDR3 nucleotides: TGTGCCAGCAGTTGGACAGGGTCGTATGGCTACACCTTC. It yields the protein CASSWTGSYGYTF.

This clonotype was detected ten times or more. This chain links TRBV15 with TRBJ1-2; weak D call: TRBD1 (5 bases). This CDR3 has 13 residues. From germline, CDR1 is LNHNV and CDR2 YYDKDF (reference sequence). Trimming took 1 base from V and 4 from J, leaving 7 bases between them. The DNA for the CDR3 is TGTGCCACCAGCAGAGCCGACAGCTATGGCTACACCTTC. It translates to CATSRADSYGYTF.

Comments on this clonotype: Germline is not matched at one junction end, which may reflect a read error. The CDR3 loop is CASSPRASGQPGADVLTF. The DNA for the CDR3 is TGTGCCAGCAGCCCCCGGGCTAGCGGACAACCTGGGGCCGACGTCCTGACTTTC. This chain uses TRBV2 with TRBJ2-6; TRBD2 matches at 7 bases. This CDR3 is built from 18 residues. Germline CDR1 is SNHLY and CDR2 is FYNNEI.

This clonotype occurred a few times. CDR3 protein: CASSLGGQGAIDYTF. CDR3 coding DNA: TGCGCCAGCAGCTTGGGTGGACAGGGGGCTATTGACTACACCTTC. This rearrangement joins TRBV5-1 to TRBJ1-2; TRBD1 matches at 11 bases. In germline, CDR1 is SGHRS, CDR2 YFSETQ. The CDR3 has 15 residues. The ends lost 0 bases at V and 10 bases at J; junction bases unmatched: 8.

This chain links TRBV20-1 with TRBJ2-7, with D tentatively TRBD2 (5 bases). Germline CDR1 is DFQATT and CDR2 is SNEGSKA (reference sequence). V lost 2 bases, J lost 5 bases, and 10 bases lay in between. This CDR3 contains 12 residues. The CDR3 DNA is TGCAGTGCTAGACTTGGAGGACACGAGCAGTACTTC. Its protein product is CSARLGGHEQYF.

This clonotype was observed many times. One junction end disagrees with the germline gene, perhaps due to a read error. The chain uses TRBV5-1 and TRBJ2-7; 9 bases match TRBD1. Looked up from germline, CDR1 is SGHRS and CDR2 is YFSETQ. CDR3 size: 14 residues. In DNA, the CDR3 is TGTGCCAGCAGCCTTCCGGGACAGGGATACGAGCAGTACTTC. It yields the protein CASSLPGQGYEQYF.

The chain joins TRBV29-1 to TRBJ2-7; 9 nucleotides align to TRBD1. Germline loops: CDR1 SQVTM, CDR2 ANQGSEA. V lost 1 base, J lost 5 bases, and 0 bases stayed unmatched. The length of the CDR3 is 12 residues. The DNA of the CDR3 is TGCAGCGTTGAAGGGACAGGGGACGAGCAGTACTTC. Protein sequence: CSVEGTGDEQYF.

Ten or more counts support this clonotype. This chain connects TRBV24-1 to TRBJ1-3; TRBD1 agrees at 10 bases. V lost 7 bases, J lost 2 bases, and 10 bases stayed unmatched. Germline V gene sequence: CDR1 KGHDR, CDR2 SFDVKD. This CDR3 is built from 17 residues. CDR3 sequence: CATRGTGETRTGNTIYF. CDR3 nucleotides: TGTGCCACCAGGGGGACAGGGGAGACAAGGACTGGAAACACCATATATTTT.

This clonotype was found once. The chain carries TRBV9 and TRBJ1-2; D uncertain. Per germline, CDR1 SGDLS and CDR2 YYNGEE. Trimming shortened V by 8 bases and J by 11 bases, and 7 bases separated the two germline ends. The CDR3 extends over 8 amino acids. CDR3: CASDRYTF. The CDR3 DNA sequence: TGTGCCAGTGATCGATACACCTTC.

V is TRBV10-3 and J is TRBJ2-7; TRBD1 matches at 8 bases. Unmatched junction bases numbered 8, after V lost 4 bases and J lost 6 bases. The CDR3 loop spans 14 amino acids. Germline CDR1 reads ENHRY; CDR2 reads SYGVKD. CDR3 amino acids: CAISGTGRGGEQYF. The CDR3, as DNA: TGTGCCATCAGTGGGACAGGGAGAGGGGGCGAGCAGTACTTC.

CDR3 sequence: CATQPSSGRDRSSGNTIYF. CDR3 nucleotides: TGTGCCACCCAGCCCAGCAGTGGCCGGGACAGGAGCTCTGGAAACACCATATATTTT. J is TRBJ1-3 and V is TRBV15; 8 bases agree with TRBD1. CDR3 length equals 19 residues. Looked up from germline, CDR1 is LNHNV and CDR2 is YYDKDF (reference sequence). Trimming at V came to 8 bases and at J to 0 bases, leaving 18 bases not matched to a gene. Supplemented by reference TRBV15 and TRBJ1-3, the full variable domain reads DAMVIQNPRYQVTQFGKPVTLSCSQTLNHNVMYWYQQKSSQAPKLLFHYYDKDFNNEADTPDNFQSRRPNTSFCFLDIRSPGLGDTAMYLCATQPSSGRDRSSGNTIYFGEGSWLTVV.

CDR3 DNA sequence: TGTGCCAGCAGGCCGACAGGGGCTTCACAAGAGACCCAGTACTTC. The encoded protein is CASRPTGASQETQYF. This chain connects TRBV5-4 to TRBJ2-5; TRBD1 matches 8 bases. Losses at the gene ends were 5 bases for V and 2 bases for J; bases not matched to a gene: 8. Per germline, CDR1 SGHNT and CDR2 YYREEE (reference sequence). CDR3 length: 15 amino acids. The full variable domain, in which reference TRBV5-4 and TRBJ2-5 provide the parts outside the CDR3, is ETGVTQSPTHLIKTRGQQVTLRCSSQSGHNTVSWYQQALGQGPQFIFQYYREEENGRGNFPPRFSGLQFPNYSSELNVNALELDDSALYLCASRPTGASQETQYFGPGTRLLVL.

V is TRBV9 and J is TRBJ2-5; TRBD2 aligns across 9 bases. The V and J ends lost 4 bases and 5 bases, in that order; junction bases with no gene match: 15. The CDR3 is made up of 17 amino acids. Germline CDR1 reads SGDLS; CDR2 reads YYNGEE. CDR3 nucleotide sequence: TGTGCCAGCAGCCAAGATCGGGCGGGGGGGCGCGGGGAGACCCAGTACTTC. As protein: CASSQDRAGGRGETQYF.

This clonotype was detected ten times or more. The J gene is TRBJ2-7, the V gene TRBV25-1; possible D gene TRBD2, 5 bases. From germline, CDR1 is MGHDK and CDR2 SYGVNS. The CDR3 is 15 residues long. V lost 3 bases and J 2 bases, leaving 14 bases between the germline ends. Here the CDR3 DNA reads TGTGCCAGCAGTGATTCCCGGGGAACTACCTACGAGCAGTACTTC. Its protein is CASSDSRGTTYEQYF.

This clonotype was seen ten or more times. In DNA, the CDR3 is TGCAGTGCTAGCGGGACCGGACGGAATGAAGCTTTCTTT. Its protein product is CSASGTGRNEAFF. The gene calls are TRBV20-1 and TRBJ1-1, with D possibly being TRBD1 (5 bases). Germline V gene lookup returns CDR1 DFQATT and CDR2 SNEGSKA (reference sequence). CDR3 size: 13 residues. Trimming removed 3 bases at V and 7 bases at J, with 15 bases between.

This clonotype was seen once. The chain joins TRBV15 to TRBJ1-5; 7 positions match TRBD1. CDR1 is LNHNV, CDR2 YYDKDF, per germline (reference sequence). The CDR3 is made up of 14 amino acids. The J segment lost 7 bases and the V segment lost 0 bases, leaving 3 bases of the junction unmatched. The CDR3 nucleotides read TGTGCCACCAGCAGAGAACAGGGGTTGCAGCCCCAGCATTTT. Its protein product is CATSREQGLQPQHF. Variable domain in full (rest from reference TRBV15 and TRBJ1-5): DAMVIQNPRYQVTQFGKPVTLSCSQTLNHNVMYWYQQKSSQAPKLLFHYYDKDFNNEADTPDNFQSRRPNTSFCFLDIRSPGLGDTAMYLCATSREQGLQPQHFGDGTRLSIL.

This clonotype was picked up many times. CDR3 in DNA: TGCAGCGTACAACTCTCTGGGGCCAACGTCCTGACTTTC. It is translated as CSVQLSGANVLTF. This rearrangement joins TRBV29-1 to TRBJ2-6, with D uncertain. The CDR3 has 13 amino acids. With 6 bases removed from V and 0 bases from J, the gap between germline ends came to 6 bases. Germline V gene sequence: CDR1 SQVTM, CDR2 ANQGSEA.